This TCR beta chain was identified in a study of cytomegalovirus exposure and HLA in healthy donors. Primers included in the PCR were 60 Vbeta and 13 Jbeta primers. Sequencing was performed with immunoSEQ multiplex PCR; in TCRdb, only in-frame clones are kept and a portion is missing. The sample yields 200,000 to 250,000 clones, about 70% seen once. The CDR3 extends over 14 amino acids. Trimming took 4 bases from V and 1 from J, leaving 13 bases between them. The germline gives CDR1 GTSNPN, CDR2 SVGIG (reference sequence). Sample: PBMCs. V and J are TRBV30 and TRBJ2-5; a weak D match, TRBD2 (5 bases). The TCR comes from a young woman in good health and CMV-seronegative. The CDR3 nucleotides read TGTGCCTGGAACGTCGGCGGGCGCCAAGAGACCCAGTACTTC. Protein sequence: CAWNVGGRQETQYF.